These T cell receptor beta chains were read from a single sample in a study of preoperative IRX-2 immunotherapy in early breast cancer. TCRdb's copy holds only in-frame clones and misses some; the assay was immunoSEQ multiplex PCR. The table lists over 20,000 clones, around four fifths of them singletons. This material consisted of lymph node tissue, taken after IRX-2 immunotherapy. These receptors all stem from a human donor with breast cancer. CDR3s include the opening cysteine and the closing phenylalanine or tryptophan. The order of the fields is clone size, V gene, D gene, CDR3 length, J gene, CDR3 protein, CDR3 DNA. D genes are given only for firm matches. Size tells how often a clone was seen (once, few, many) or the class of an expanded clone, and some rows leave it out.

abundance: NA
v_gene: TRBV6-8
d_gene: TRBD2
len: 13
j_gene: TRBJ2-7
CDR3aa: CASTRGSGDEQYF
CDR3nt: TGTGCCAGCACGCGGGGGTCGGGGGACGAGCAGTACTTC

abundance: NA
v_gene: TRBV12-1
d_gene: NA
len: 14
j_gene: TRBJ1-3
CDR3aa: CASSSVDSGNTIYF
CDR3nt: TGTGCCAGCAGCTCCGTAGACTCTGGAAACACCATATATTTT

abundance: NA
v_gene: TRBV9
d_gene: NA
len: 15
j_gene: TRBJ1-5
CDR3aa: CASKSQSYSNQPQHF
CDR3nt: TGTGCCAGCAAAAGCCAGTCATATAGCAATCAGCCCCAGCATTTT

abundance: NA
v_gene: TRBV28
d_gene: TRBD2
len: 16
j_gene: TRBJ2-1
CDR3aa: CASSLGGMSSYNEQFF
CDR3nt: TGTGCCAGCAGTTTGGGAGGGATGAGCTCCTACAATGAGCAGTTCTTC

abundance: NA
v_gene: TRBV18
d_gene: TRBD2
len: 18
j_gene: TRBJ2-3
CDR3aa: CASSHGLAGGRSTDTQYF
CDR3nt: TGTGCCAGCTCACACGGACTAGCGGGGGGACGTAGCACAGATACGCAGTATTTT

abundance: NA
v_gene: TRBV6-8
d_gene: NA
len: 14
j_gene: TRBJ1-2
CDR3aa: CASSLERQNYGYTF
CDR3nt: TGTGCCAGCAGCCTGGAAAGACAGAACTATGGCTACACCTTC

abundance: NA
v_gene: TRBV19
d_gene: NA
len: 16
j_gene: TRBJ1-6
CDR3aa: CASSIYAISYNSPLHF
CDR3nt: TGTGCCAGTAGTATTTATGCAATCTCCTATAATTCACCCCTCCACTTT

abundance: NA
v_gene: TRBV7-5
d_gene: NA
len: 17
j_gene: TRBJ1-3
CDR3aa: CASSLLGGEISGNTIYF
CDR3nt: TGTGCCAGCAGCCTCCTCGGCGGGGAAATCTCTGGAAACACCATATATTTT

abundance: NA
v_gene: TRBV29-1
d_gene: NA
len: 12
j_gene: TRBJ1-2
CDR3aa: CSVNRARGGYTF
CDR3nt: TGCAGCGTTAACAGGGCCCGGGGGGGCTACACCTTC

abundance: NA
v_gene: TRBV10-3
d_gene: NA
len: 15
j_gene: TRBJ1-2
CDR3aa: CASPEQGRKGLGYTF
CDR3nt: TGTGCCAGTCCGGAACAAGGGAGAAAAGGTCTGGGCTACACCTTC

abundance: NA
v_gene: TRBV25-1
d_gene: TRBD2
len: 13
j_gene: TRBJ2-3
CDR3aa: CASSVGRTSGQYF
CDR3nt: TGTGCCAGCAGTGTGGGTAGGACTAGCGGGCAGTATTTT

abundance: NA
v_gene: TRBV10-3
d_gene: NA
len: 16
j_gene: TRBJ2-2
CDR3aa: CAISESELLNTGELFF
CDR3nt: TGTGCCATCAGTGAGTCGGAACTCCTCAACACCGGGGAGCTGTTTTTT

abundance: NA
v_gene: TRBV10-2
d_gene: TRBD2
len: 15
j_gene: TRBJ2-1
CDR3aa: CASSESLAGGHEQFF
CDR3nt: TGCGCCAGCAGTGAGTCGCTAGCGGGGGGGCACGAGCAGTTCTTC

abundance: NA
v_gene: TRBV6-8
d_gene: NA
len: 13
j_gene: TRBJ1-2
CDR3aa: CASSLTFAWRSTF
CDR3nt: TGTGCCAGCAGTCTCACCTTCGCGTGGAGGAGCACCTTC

abundance: NA
v_gene: TRBV15
d_gene: NA
len: 14
j_gene: TRBJ2-3
CDR3aa: CATSRAQGTDTQYF
CDR3nt: TGTGCCACCAGCAGAGCCCAGGGCACAGATACGCAGTATTTT

abundance: NA
v_gene: TRBV1
d_gene: NA
len: 15
j_gene: TRBJ2-3
CDR3aa: CASSQGGSGGDTQYF
CDR3nt: TGCGCCAGCAGCCAAGGGGGTAGCGGGGGTGATACGCAGTATTTT

abundance: few
v_gene: TRBV6-8
d_gene: NA
len: 13
j_gene: TRBJ1-5
CDR3aa: CASELTSNQPQHF
CDR3nt: TGTGCCAGTGAGCTGACCAGCAATCAGCCCCAGCATTTT

abundance: NA
v_gene: TRBV10-2
d_gene: NA
len: 16
j_gene: TRBJ2-2
CDR3aa: CASSEGTGPNTGELFF
CDR3nt: TGCGCCAGCAGTGAGGGGACGGGACCGAACACCGGGGAGCTGTTTTTT

abundance: NA
v_gene: TRBV28
d_gene: NA
len: 15
j_gene: TRBJ1-3
CDR3aa: CASNNGRFSGNTIYF
CDR3nt: TGTGCCAGCAATAATGGAAGATTCTCTGGAAACACCATATATTTT

abundance: once
v_gene: TRBV18
d_gene: NA
len: 16
j_gene: TRBJ1-5
CDR3aa: CASSPRSSGTNQPQHF
CDR3nt: TGTGCCAGCTCACCACGGAGTTCAGGGACCAATCAGCCCCAGCATTTT

abundance: NA
v_gene: TRBV15
d_gene: TRBD1
len: 16
j_gene: TRBJ1-4
CDR3aa: CATSPGQGFANEKLFF
CDR3nt: TGTGCCACCAGCCCTGGACAGGGTTTTGCTAATGAAAAACTGTTTTTT

abundance: NA
v_gene: TRBV6-8
d_gene: NA
len: 14
j_gene: TRBJ1-1
CDR3aa: CASSYSGRGSEAFF
CDR3nt: TGTGCCAGCAGTTACTCCGGACGGGGGTCTGAAGCTTTCTTT

abundance: once
v_gene: TRBV10-3
d_gene: TRBD1
len: 14
j_gene: TRBJ2-5
CDR3aa: CAISRTGGSETQYF
CDR3nt: TGTGCCATCAGTCGGACAGGGGGCAGCGAGACCCAGTACTTC

abundance: NA
v_gene: TRBV5-1
d_gene: NA
len: 16
j_gene: TRBJ1-1
CDR3aa: CASSSGHTGGNTEAFF
CDR3nt: TGCGCCAGCAGCTCTGGACATACTGGCGGGAACACTGAAGCTTTCTTT

abundance: NA
v_gene: TRBV11-1
d_gene: NA
len: 14
j_gene: TRBJ2-4
CDR3aa: CASSLDVGGNIQYF
CDR3nt: TGTGCCAGCAGCTTGGATGTGGGAGGAAACATTCAGTACTTC

abundance: NA
v_gene: TRBV6-4
d_gene: TRBD1
len: 14
j_gene: TRBJ2-5
CDR3aa: CASSYGQGRETQYF
CDR3nt: TGTGCCAGCAGTTATGGACAGGGAAGGGAGACCCAGTACTTC

abundance: NA
v_gene: TRBV5-1
d_gene: NA
len: 15
j_gene: TRBJ1-1
CDR3aa: CASSLDGLGNTEAFF
CDR3nt: TGCGCCAGCAGCTTGGACGGGTTGGGGAACACTGAAGCTTTCTTT

abundance: NA
v_gene: TRBV28
d_gene: TRBD1
len: 15
j_gene: TRBJ1-4
CDR3aa: CASSFRTGVSEKLFF
CDR3nt: TGTGCCAGCAGTTTTAGGACAGGGGTTAGTGAAAAACTGTTTTTT

abundance: NA
v_gene: TRBV5-1
d_gene: TRBD1
len: 15
j_gene: TRBJ1-2
CDR3aa: CASSTFPGQGLGYTF
CDR3nt: TGCGCCAGCAGCACTTTTCCGGGACAGGGTCTAGGCTACACCTTC

abundance: NA
v_gene: TRBV5-1
d_gene: NA
len: 14
j_gene: TRBJ2-3
CDR3aa: CASSLEGSMSTQYF
CDR3nt: TGCGCCAGCAGCTTAGAGGGGTCTATGAGTACGCAGTATTTT

abundance: few
v_gene: TRBV12-5
d_gene: NA
len: 14
j_gene: TRBJ2-2
CDR3aa: CASGPPDSTGELFF
CDR3nt: TGTGCTAGTGGTCCCCCCGACAGTACCGGGGAGCTGTTTTTT

abundance: NA
v_gene: TRBV19
d_gene: NA
len: 15
j_gene: TRBJ1-6
CDR3aa: CASSIGNSYNSPLHF
CDR3nt: TGTGCCAGTAGTATAGGCAACTCCTATAATTCACCCCTCCACTTT

abundance: NA
v_gene: TRBV6-8
d_gene: NA
len: 14
j_gene: TRBJ2-5
CDR3aa: CASTIGQNQETQYF
CDR3nt: TGTGCCAGCACTATCGGACAGAATCAAGAGACCCAGTACTTC

abundance: few
v_gene: TRBV25-1
d_gene: NA
len: 14
j_gene: TRBJ2-5
CDR3aa: CASSEPPGEETQYF
CDR3nt: TGTGCCAGCAGTGAACCCCCAGGGGAAGAGACCCAGTACTTC

abundance: few
v_gene: TRBV19
d_gene: NA
len: 18
j_gene: TRBJ2-1
CDR3aa: CASRSRTGRGSSYNEQFF
CDR3nt: TGTGCCAGTCGAAGTAGGACAGGGAGGGGAAGCTCCTACAATGAGCAGTTCTTC

abundance: NA
v_gene: TRBV19
d_gene: TRBD1
len: 15
j_gene: TRBJ1-1
CDR3aa: CASMSGGQWFTEAFF
CDR3nt: TGTGCCAGTATGTCAGGGGGGCAGTGGTTCACTGAAGCTTTCTTT

abundance: NA
v_gene: TRBV6-9
d_gene: NA
len: 11
j_gene: TRBJ2-2
CDR3aa: CASGRTGELFF
CDR3nt: TGTGCCAGCGGACGCACCGGGGAGCTGTTTTTT

abundance: NA
v_gene: TRBV30
d_gene: TRBD1
len: 16
j_gene: TRBJ2-1
CDR3aa: CAWSPWTGLRWNEQFF
CDR3nt: TGTGCCTGGAGTCCATGGACAGGGCTTCGGTGGAATGAGCAGTTCTTC

abundance: NA
v_gene: TRBV6-8
d_gene: TRBD1
len: 14
j_gene: TRBJ2-2
CDR3aa: CACRDRRNTGELFF
CDR3nt: TGTGCCTGCCGGGACAGGAGGAACACCGGGGAGCTGTTTTTT

abundance: NA
v_gene: TRBV18
d_gene: NA
len: 13
j_gene: TRBJ1-1
CDR3aa: CASSPRTNTEAFF
CDR3nt: TGTGCCAGCTCACCCCGAACAAACACTGAAGCTTTCTTT

abundance: NA
v_gene: TRBV19
d_gene: NA
len: 14
j_gene: TRBJ1-2
CDR3aa: CASSTAVTNYGYTF
CDR3nt: TGTGCCAGCTCGACAGCAGTAACTAACTATGGCTACACCTTC

abundance: NA
v_gene: TRBV28
d_gene: TRBD1
len: 15
j_gene: TRBJ2-4
CDR3aa: CASSSPSTGLGIQYF
CDR3nt: TGTGCCAGCAGTTCACCGTCGACAGGGTTGGGCATTCAGTACTTC

abundance: NA
v_gene: TRBV30
d_gene: TRBD1
len: 13
j_gene: TRBJ1-2
CDR3aa: CACQPWDRGGYTF
CDR3nt: TGTGCCTGCCAACCATGGGACAGAGGCGGCTACACCTTC

abundance: NA
v_gene: TRBV29-1
d_gene: NA
len: 12
j_gene: TRBJ1-1
CDR3aa: CSVDRGGTEAFF
CDR3nt: TGCAGCGTTGACCGGGGAGGAACTGAAGCTTTCTTT

abundance: NA
v_gene: TRBV11-3
d_gene: TRBD1
len: 16
j_gene: TRBJ2-3
CDR3aa: CASSPRQGANTDTQYF
CDR3nt: TGTGCCAGCAGCCCGAGGCAGGGGGCTAACACAGATACGCAGTATTTT

abundance: NA
v_gene: TRBV19
d_gene: NA
len: 16
j_gene: TRBJ1-4
CDR3aa: CASQEVSTNSWEKLFF
CDR3nt: TGTGCCAGCCAAGAGGTTTCTACGAACTCCTGGGAAAAACTGTTTTTT

abundance: NA
v_gene: TRBV11-3
d_gene: TRBD1
len: 16
j_gene: TRBJ1-1
CDR3aa: CASSEDRGHVNTEAFF
CDR3nt: TGTGCCAGCAGCGAGGACAGGGGGCATGTGAACACTGAAGCTTTCTTT

abundance: once
v_gene: TRBV1
d_gene: NA
len: 17
j_gene: TRBJ1-4
CDR3aa: CASSQDARAGASEKLFF
CDR3nt: TGCGCCAGCAGCCAAGATGCCCGCGCAGGGGCTAGTGAAAAACTGTTTTTT

abundance: NA
v_gene: TRBV18
d_gene: TRBD1
len: 15
j_gene: TRBJ2-7
CDR3aa: CASSPGNRGSYEQYF
CDR3nt: TGTGCCAGCTCACCGGGGAACAGGGGGTCCTACGAGCAGTACTTC

abundance: NA
v_gene: TRBV19
d_gene: NA
len: 12
j_gene: TRBJ1-6
CDR3aa: CASSFGDSPLHF
CDR3nt: TGTGCCAGCAGTTTTGGGGATTCACCCCTCCACTTT

abundance: NA
v_gene: TRBV2
d_gene: NA
len: 13
j_gene: TRBJ2-5
CDR3aa: CAVLRAYQETQYF
CDR3nt: TGTGCCGTACTGAGGGCATACCAAGAGACCCAGTACTTC

abundance: NA
v_gene: TRBV5-1
d_gene: TRBD1
len: 16
j_gene: TRBJ2-1
CDR3aa: CASSLPGTGPYNEQFF
CDR3nt: TGCGCCAGCAGCTTGCCCGGGACAGGGCCCTACAATGAGCAGTTCTTC

abundance: NA
v_gene: TRBV19
d_gene: NA
len: 13
j_gene: TRBJ2-4
CDR3aa: CASSIPGARIQYF
CDR3nt: TGTGCCAGTAGTATTCCAGGGGCTAGGATTCAGTACTTC

abundance: few
v_gene: TRBV19
d_gene: NA
len: 13
j_gene: TRBJ1-1
CDR3aa: CASRSTGNTEAFF
CDR3nt: TGTGCCAGTAGGTCGACAGGGAACACTGAAGCTTTCTTT

abundance: NA
v_gene: TRBV19
d_gene: TRBD1
len: 13
j_gene: TRBJ1-6
CDR3aa: CASTINRGQPLHF
CDR3nt: TGTGCCAGTACCATTAACAGGGGGCAGCCCCTCCACTTT

abundance: NA
v_gene: TRBV5-1
d_gene: NA
len: 14
j_gene: TRBJ1-1
CDR3aa: CASQPQGANTEAFF
CDR3nt: TGCGCCAGCCAGCCCCAGGGCGCGAACACTGAAGCTTTCTTT

abundance: NA
v_gene: TRBV19
d_gene: NA
len: 14
j_gene: TRBJ1-4
CDR3aa: CASRIQGSGEKLFF
CDR3nt: TGTGCCAGTAGGATACAGGGAAGCGGTGAAAAACTGTTTTTT

abundance: NA
v_gene: TRBV12-5
d_gene: TRBD1
len: 15
j_gene: TRBJ2-5
CDR3aa: CASGKRQGARETQYF
CDR3nt: TGTGCTAGTGGAAAAAGACAGGGGGCGCGAGAGACCCAGTACTTC